This T cell receptor beta chain derives from a study of CD8 T cells in ankylosing spondylitis. Study-level results: Matched synovial fluid from ankylosing spondylitis patients was reported to be enriched for disease-linked clones.

Libraries of TCR beta came from quantitative 5'-RACE with molecular barcodes. MiXCR was run by TCRdb on the 5' RACE reads, yielding one entry per CDR3 protein. The sample carries more than 35,000 distinct CDR3 sequences, less than 3.5% recorded once. The CDR3 contains 16 residues. From germline, CDR1 is SGDLS and CDR2 YYNGEE. J gave up 2 bases and V 3 bases, and 7 bases lay outside the gene matches. This clonotype was detected ten times or more. The antigen is unknown. The rearrangement joins TRBV9 to TRBJ2-3; 9 nucleotides align to TRBD1. The receptor's source is a male donor with ankylosing spondylitis or in good health (not recorded which). Specimen: blood, either unsorted or a sorted T cell fraction (not recorded which). The CDR3 DNA follows: TGTGCCAGCAGCGCAAACCGGGACAGGGCCACAGATACGCAGTATTTT. Protein sequence: CASSANRDRATDTQYF.